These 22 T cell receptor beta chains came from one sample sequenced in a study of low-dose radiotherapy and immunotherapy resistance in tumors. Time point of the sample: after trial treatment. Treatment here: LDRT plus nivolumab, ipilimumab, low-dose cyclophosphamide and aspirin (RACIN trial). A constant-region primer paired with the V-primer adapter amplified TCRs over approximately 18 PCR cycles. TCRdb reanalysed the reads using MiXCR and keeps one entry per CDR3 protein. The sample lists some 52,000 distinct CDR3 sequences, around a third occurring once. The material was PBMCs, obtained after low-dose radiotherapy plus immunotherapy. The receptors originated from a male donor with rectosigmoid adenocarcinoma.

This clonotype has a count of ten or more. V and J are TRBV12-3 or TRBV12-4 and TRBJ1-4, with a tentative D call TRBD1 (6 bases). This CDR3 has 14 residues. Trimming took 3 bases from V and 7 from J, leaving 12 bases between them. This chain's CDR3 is CASSFNQGREKLFF. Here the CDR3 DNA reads TGTGCCAGCAGTTTCAACCAGGGGCGTGAAAAACTGTTTTTT.

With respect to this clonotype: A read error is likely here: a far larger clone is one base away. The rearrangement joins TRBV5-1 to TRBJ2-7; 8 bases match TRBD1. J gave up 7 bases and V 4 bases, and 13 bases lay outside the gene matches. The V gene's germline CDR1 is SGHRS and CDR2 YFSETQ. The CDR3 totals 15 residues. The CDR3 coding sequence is TGCGCCAGCAGCCCCGGACAGGGTCCCTACAATGAGCAGTACTTC. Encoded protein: CASSPGQGPYNEQYF.

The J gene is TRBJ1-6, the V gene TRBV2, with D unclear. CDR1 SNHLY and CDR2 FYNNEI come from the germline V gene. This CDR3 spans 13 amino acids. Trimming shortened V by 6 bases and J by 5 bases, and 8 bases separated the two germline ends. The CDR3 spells CASRQRNNSPLHF. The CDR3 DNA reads TGTGCCAGCAGACAGAGGAATAATTCACCCCTCCACTTT.

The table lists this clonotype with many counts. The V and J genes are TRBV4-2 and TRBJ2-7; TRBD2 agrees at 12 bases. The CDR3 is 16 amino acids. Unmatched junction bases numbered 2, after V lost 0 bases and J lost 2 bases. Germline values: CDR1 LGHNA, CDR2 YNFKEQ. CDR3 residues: CASSQDPSGGAYEQYF. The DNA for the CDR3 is TGTGCCAGCAGCCAAGATCCTAGCGGGGGGGCCTACGAGCAGTACTTC.

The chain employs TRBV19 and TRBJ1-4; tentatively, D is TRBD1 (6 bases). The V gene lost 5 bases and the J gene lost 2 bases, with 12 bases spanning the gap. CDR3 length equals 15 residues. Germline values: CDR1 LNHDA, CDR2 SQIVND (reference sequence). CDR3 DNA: TGTGCCAGTAGTCCCCCGGGACACACTAATGAAAAACTGTTTTTT. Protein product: CASSPPGHTNEKLFF.

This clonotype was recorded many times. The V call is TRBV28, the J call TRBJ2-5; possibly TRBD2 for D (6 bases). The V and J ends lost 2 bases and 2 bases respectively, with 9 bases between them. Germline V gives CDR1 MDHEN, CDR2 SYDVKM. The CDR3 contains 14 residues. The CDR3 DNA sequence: TGTGCCAGCAGTTTAGCGGGGCGACAAGAGACCCAGTACTTC. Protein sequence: CASSLAGRQETQYF.

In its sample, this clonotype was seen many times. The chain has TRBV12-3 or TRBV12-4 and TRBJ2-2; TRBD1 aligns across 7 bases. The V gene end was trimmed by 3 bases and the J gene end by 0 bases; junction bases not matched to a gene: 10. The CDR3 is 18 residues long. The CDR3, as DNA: TGTGCCAGCAGTTTGGGGACAGCACTCATGGCGAACACCGGGGAGCTGTTTTTT. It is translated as CASSLGTALMANTGELFF.

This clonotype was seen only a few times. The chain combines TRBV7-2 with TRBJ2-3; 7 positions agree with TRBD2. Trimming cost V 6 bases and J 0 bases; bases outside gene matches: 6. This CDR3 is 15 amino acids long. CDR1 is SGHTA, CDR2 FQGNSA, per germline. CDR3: CASRGGSYSTDTQYF. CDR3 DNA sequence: TGTGCCAGCAGGGGGGGGTCGTACAGCACAGATACGCAGTATTTT. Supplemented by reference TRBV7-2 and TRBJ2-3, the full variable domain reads GAGVSQSPSNKVTEKGKDVELRCDPISGHTALYWYRQSLGQGLEFLIYFQGNSAPDKSGLPSDRFSAERTGGSVSTLTIQRTQQEDSAVYLCASRGGSYSTDTQYFGPGTRLTVL.

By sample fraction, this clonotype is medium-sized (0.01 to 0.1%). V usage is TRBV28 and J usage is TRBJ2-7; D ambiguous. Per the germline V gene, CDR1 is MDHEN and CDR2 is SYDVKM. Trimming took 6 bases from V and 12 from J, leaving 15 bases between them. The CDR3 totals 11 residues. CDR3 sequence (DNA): TGTGCCAGCAGCTGGCAGAGGTGGTTGTACTTC. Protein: CASSWQRWLYF.

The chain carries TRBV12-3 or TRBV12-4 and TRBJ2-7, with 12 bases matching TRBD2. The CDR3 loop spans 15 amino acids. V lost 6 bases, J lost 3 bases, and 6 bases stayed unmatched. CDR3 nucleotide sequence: TGTGCCAGCAGACTAGCGGGAGGCCTCATCTACGAGCAGTACTTC. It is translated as CASRLAGGLIYEQYF.

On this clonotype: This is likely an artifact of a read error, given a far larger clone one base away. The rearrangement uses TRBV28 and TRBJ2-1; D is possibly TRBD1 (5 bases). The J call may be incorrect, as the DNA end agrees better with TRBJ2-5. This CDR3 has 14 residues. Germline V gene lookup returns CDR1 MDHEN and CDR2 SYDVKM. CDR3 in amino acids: CASTMGLVGRGQYF. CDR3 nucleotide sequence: TGTGCCAGCACCATGGGGCTAGTGGGAAGAGGCCAGTACTTC.

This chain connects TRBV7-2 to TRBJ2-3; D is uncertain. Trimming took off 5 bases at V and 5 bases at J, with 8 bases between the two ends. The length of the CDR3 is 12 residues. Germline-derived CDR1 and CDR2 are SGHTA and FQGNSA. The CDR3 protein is CASSTTGDTQYF. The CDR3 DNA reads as TGTGCCAGCAGCACGACGGGAGATACGCAGTATTTT.

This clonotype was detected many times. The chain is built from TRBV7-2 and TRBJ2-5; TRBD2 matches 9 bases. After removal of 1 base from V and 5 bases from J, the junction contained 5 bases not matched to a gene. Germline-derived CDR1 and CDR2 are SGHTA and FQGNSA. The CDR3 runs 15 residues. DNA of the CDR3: TGTGCCAGCAGCTTAGGGGCGGGGGGGCCCGAGACCCAGTACTTC. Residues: CASSLGAGGPETQYF. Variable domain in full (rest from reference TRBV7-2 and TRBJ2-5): GAGVSQSPSNKVTEKGKDVELRCDPISGHTALYWYRQSLGQGLEFLIYFQGNSAPDKSGLPSDRFSAERTGGSVSTLTIQRTQQEDSAVYLCASSLGAGGPETQYFGPGTRLLVL.

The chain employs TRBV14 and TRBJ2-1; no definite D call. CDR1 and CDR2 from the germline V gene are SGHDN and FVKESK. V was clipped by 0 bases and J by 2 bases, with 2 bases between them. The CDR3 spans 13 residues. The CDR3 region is CASSQDAYNEQFF. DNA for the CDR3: TGTGCCAGCAGCCAAGACGCCTACAATGAGCAGTTCTTC.

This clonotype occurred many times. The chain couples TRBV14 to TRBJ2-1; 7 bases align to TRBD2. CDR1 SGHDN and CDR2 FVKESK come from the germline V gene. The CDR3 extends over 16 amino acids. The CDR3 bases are TGTGGGTCCCGCATCGGGCGGGAGTGGGTCTACAATGAGCAGTTCTTC. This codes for CGSRIGREWVYNEQFF.

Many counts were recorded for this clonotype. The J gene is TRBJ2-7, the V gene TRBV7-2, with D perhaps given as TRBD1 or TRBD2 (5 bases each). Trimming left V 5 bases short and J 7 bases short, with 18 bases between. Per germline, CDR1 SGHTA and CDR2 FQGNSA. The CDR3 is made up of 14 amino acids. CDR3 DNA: TGTGCCAGCAGCCTATCGGGGACCACGGGGGAGCAGTACTTC. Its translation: CASSLSGTTGEQYF.

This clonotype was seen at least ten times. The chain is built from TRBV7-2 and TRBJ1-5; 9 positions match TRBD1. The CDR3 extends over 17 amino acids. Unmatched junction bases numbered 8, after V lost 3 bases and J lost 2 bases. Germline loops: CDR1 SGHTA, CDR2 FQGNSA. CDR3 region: CASSFSHRGQGNQPQHF. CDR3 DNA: TGTGCCAGCAGCTTCTCCCACAGGGGGCAAGGCAATCAGCCCCAGCATTTT.

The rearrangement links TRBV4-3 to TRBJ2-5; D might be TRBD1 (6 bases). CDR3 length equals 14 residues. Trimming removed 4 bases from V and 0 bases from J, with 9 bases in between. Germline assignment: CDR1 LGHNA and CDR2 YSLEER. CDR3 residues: CASSLDRYQETQYF. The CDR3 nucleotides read TGCGCCAGCAGCCTCGACAGGTACCAAGAGACCCAGTACTTC.

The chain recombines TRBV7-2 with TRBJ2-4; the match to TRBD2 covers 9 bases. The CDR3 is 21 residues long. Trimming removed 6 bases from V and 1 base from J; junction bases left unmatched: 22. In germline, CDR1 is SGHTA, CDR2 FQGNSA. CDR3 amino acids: CASRLFFTGTSRGGAKNIQYF. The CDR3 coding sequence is TGTGCCAGCAGACTTTTCTTCACCGGGACTAGCAGAGGGGGGGCCAAAAACATTCAGTACTTC. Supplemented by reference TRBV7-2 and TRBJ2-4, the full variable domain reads GAGVSQSPSNKVTEKGKDVELRCDPISGHTALYWYRQSLGQGLEFLIYFQGNSAPDKSGLPSDRFSAERTGGSVSTLTIQRTQQEDSAVYLCASRLFFTGTSRGGAKNIQYFGAGTRLSVL.

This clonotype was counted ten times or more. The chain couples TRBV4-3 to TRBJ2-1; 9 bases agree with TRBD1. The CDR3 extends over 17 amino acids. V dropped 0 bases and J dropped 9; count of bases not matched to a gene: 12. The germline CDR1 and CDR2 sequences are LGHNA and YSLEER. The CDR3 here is CASSQDDFGDRVREQFF. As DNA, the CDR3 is TGCGCCAGCAGCCAAGACGATTTCGGGGACAGGGTTCGTGAGCAGTTCTTC.

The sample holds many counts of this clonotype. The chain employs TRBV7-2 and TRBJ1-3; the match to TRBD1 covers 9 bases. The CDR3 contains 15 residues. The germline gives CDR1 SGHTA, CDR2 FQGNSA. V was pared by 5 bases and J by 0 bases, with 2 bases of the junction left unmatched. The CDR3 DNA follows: TGTGCCAGCAGCAGGGACAGGGCCTCTGGAAACACCATATATTTT. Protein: CASSRDRASGNTIYF.

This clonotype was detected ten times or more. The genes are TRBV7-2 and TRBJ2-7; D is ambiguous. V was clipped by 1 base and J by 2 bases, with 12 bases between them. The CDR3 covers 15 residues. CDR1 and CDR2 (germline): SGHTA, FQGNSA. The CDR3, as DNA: TGTGCCAGCAGCTTAGGATACCTAACCACCTACGAGCAGTACTTC. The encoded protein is CASSLGYLTTYEQYF.